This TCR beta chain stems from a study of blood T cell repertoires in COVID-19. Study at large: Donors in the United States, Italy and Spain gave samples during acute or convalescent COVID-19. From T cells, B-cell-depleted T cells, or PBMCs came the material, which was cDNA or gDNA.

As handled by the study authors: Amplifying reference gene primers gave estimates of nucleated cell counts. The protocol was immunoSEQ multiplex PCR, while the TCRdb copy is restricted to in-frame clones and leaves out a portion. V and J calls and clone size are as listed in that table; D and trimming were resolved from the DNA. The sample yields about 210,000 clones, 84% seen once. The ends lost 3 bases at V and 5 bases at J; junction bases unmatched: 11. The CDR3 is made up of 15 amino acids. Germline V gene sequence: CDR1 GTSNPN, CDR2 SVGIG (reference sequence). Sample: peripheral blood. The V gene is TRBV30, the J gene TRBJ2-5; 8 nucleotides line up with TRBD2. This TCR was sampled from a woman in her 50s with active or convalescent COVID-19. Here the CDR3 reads CAWRKSGRIWETQYF. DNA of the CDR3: TGTGCCTGGAGGAAGAGCGGGAGAATTTGGGAGACCCAGTACTTC.